The 11 T cell receptor beta chains listed next were all sequenced from one sample in a study of T-cell reconstitution after alpha-beta-depleted transplantation in children. Unique molecular identifiers were built into the TCRbeta library. TCRdb independently ran MiXCR on the PCR reads; one entry per CDR3 protein. The data hold approximately 230,000 distinct CDR3 sequences, with roughly a quarter observed a single time. Specimen: PBMCs, mostly from graft donor cells, collected 360 days after TCRalphabeta/CD19-depleted stem cell transplant. The receptors shown here come from a female patient between 2 and 15 years old who had a stem cell transplant for congenital amegakaryocytic thrombocytopenia, so the T cells may come from the graft donor.

The chain recombines TRBV3-1 with TRBJ2-3, with 9 bases identical to TRBD2. This CDR3 comprises 16 residues. Trimming took 0 bases from V and 7 from J; bases not matched to a gene: 8. The germline gives CDR1 LGHDT, CDR2 YNNKEL (reference sequence). For the CDR3, the DNA is TGTGCCAGCAGCCAAGAAGGGCTAGCGGGGAGGAATACGCAGTATTTT. Encoded protein: CASSQEGLAGRNTQYF.

This chain links TRBV4-1 with TRBJ2-5; weak D call: TRBD2 (5 bases). This CDR3 has 17 residues. Looked up from germline, CDR1 is MGHRA and CDR2 is YSYEKL. The V and J ends lost 0 bases and 1 base respectively, with 15 bases between them. The CDR3 DNA reads TGCGCCAGCAGCCAAGATCGGGGTTTGTCACTCCAAGAGACCCAGTACTTC. This codes for CASSQDRGLSLQETQYF.

This chain joins TRBV20-1 and TRBJ2-7; no clear D. The length of the CDR3 is 15 residues. Germline V gene sequence: CDR1 DFQATT, CDR2 SNEGSKA (reference sequence). With 0 bases removed from V and 2 bases from J, the gap between germline ends came to 14 bases. The CDR3 sequence is CSARDSGKNPYEQYF. The CDR3 DNA sequence: TGCAGTGCTAGAGATTCGGGCAAGAACCCCTACGAGCAGTACTTC.

This chain uses TRBV6-2 or TRBV6-3 with TRBJ1-4; D unresolved. CDR3 size: 20 residues. V lost 6 bases to trimming and J lost 5 bases, with 31 bases between them. Germline V gives CDR1 MNHEY, CDR2 SVGEGT. The CDR3 region has the DNA TGTGCCAGCAGATACCTACCTCAAATAACATATGATGGGGAAAATGAAAAACTGTTTTTT. Its translation is CASRYLPQITYDGENEKLFF.

The rearrangement joins TRBV20-1 to TRBJ2-7, with 13 bases identical to TRBD2. The CDR3 consists of 14 residues. The germline V gene encodes CDR1 DFQATT and CDR2 SNEGSKA (reference sequence). J gave up 4 bases and V 3 bases, and 3 bases lay outside the gene matches. CDR3 residues: CSARTSGGKYEQYF. CDR3 DNA: TGCAGTGCTAGGACTAGCGGGGGGAAGTACGAGCAGTACTTC.

V is TRBV4-1 and J is TRBJ2-5; the match to TRBD2 covers 12 bases. The germline gives CDR1 MGHRA, CDR2 YSYEKL. The CDR3 length is 16 residues. The trim removed 3 bases at V and 1 base at J, leaving 3 bases unmatched. The CDR3: CASSHRTSGIQETQYF. As DNA, the CDR3 is TGCGCCAGCAGCCATAGGACTAGCGGGATCCAAGAGACCCAGTACTTC.

At least ten counts were recorded for this clonotype. The chain is built from TRBV12-3 or TRBV12-4 and TRBJ2-7; D is unresolved. The V end lost 5 bases, the J end lost 0 bases, and 11 bases lay between the germline ends. This CDR3 is built from 14 residues. The CDR3 DNA reads TGTGCCAGCAGTCCCCGACTTTACTCCTACGAGCAGTACTTC. Translation: CASSPRLYSYEQYF.

This clonotype was seen a handful of times. The rearrangement joins TRBV7-6 to TRBJ2-2; possibly TRBD1 for D (5 bases). The CDR3 has 13 amino acids. Germline-derived CDR1 and CDR2 are SGHVS and FNYEAQ. Trimming pared 1 base from V and 6 bases from J, leaving 6 bases between. CDR3 loop: CASSLEGAGELFF. The CDR3 region has the DNA TGTGCCAGCAGCTTAGAAGGGGCCGGGGAGCTGTTTTTT.

The chain uses TRBV11-1 and TRBJ2-1; D possibly corresponds to TRBD1 (6 bases). Germline CDR1 SGHAT, CDR2 FQDESV (reference sequence). This CDR3 is 15 amino acids long. Trimming took 2 bases from V and 0 from J, leaving 8 bases between them. DNA for the CDR3: TGTGCCAGCAGCTTACCACAGGGCTCCTACAATGAGCAGTTCTTC. Translated: CASSLPQGSYNEQFF.

The chain combines TRBV6-2 or TRBV6-3 with TRBJ2-4; D remains unclear. Trimming left V 8 bases short and J 2 bases short, with 10 bases between. The CDR3 spans 13 residues. Germline CDR1 MNHEY, CDR2 SVGEGT. CDR3 nucleotides: TGTGCCAGCCGTCGTTCTTCCAAAAACATTCAGTACTTC. This gives the protein CASRRSSKNIQYF.

This clonotype came up a few times. The V call is TRBV7-3, the J call TRBJ2-1; D perhaps matches TRBD2 (5 bases). The CDR3 totals 15 residues. CDR1 and CDR2 (germline): SGHTA, FQGTGA. Trimming shortened V by 2 bases and J by 1 base, and 9 bases separated the two germline ends. CDR3 nucleotide sequence: TGTGCCAGCAGCTTAGAACTAGTTTCCTACAATGAGCAGTTCTTC. Protein product: CASSLELVSYNEQFF.